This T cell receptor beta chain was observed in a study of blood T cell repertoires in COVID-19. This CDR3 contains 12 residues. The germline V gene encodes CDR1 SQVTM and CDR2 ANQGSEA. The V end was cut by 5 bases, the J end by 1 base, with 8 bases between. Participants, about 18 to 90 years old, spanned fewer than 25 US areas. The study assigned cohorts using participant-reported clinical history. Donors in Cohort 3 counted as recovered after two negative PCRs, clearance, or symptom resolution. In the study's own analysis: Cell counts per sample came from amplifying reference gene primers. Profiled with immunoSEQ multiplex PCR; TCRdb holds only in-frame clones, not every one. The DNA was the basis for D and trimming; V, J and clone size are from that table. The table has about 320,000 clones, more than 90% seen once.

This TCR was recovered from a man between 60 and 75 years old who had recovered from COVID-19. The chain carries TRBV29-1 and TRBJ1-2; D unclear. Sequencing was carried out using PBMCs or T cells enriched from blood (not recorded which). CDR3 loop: CSVSIGNYGYTF. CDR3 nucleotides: TGCAGCGTTAGTATCGGTAACTATGGCTACACCTTC.